The rows below give T cell receptor beta chains drawn from one sample of a study of T cells in Graves' hyperthyroidism and ophthalmopathy. TCRdb redid the calling of the multiplex PCR reads with MiXCR, one entry per CDR3 protein. The sample lists 300,000 to 450,000 distinct CDR3 sequences; 25% were seen once. Sample: blood. These receptors came from a man in his forties or fifties with Graves' hyperthyroidism. Each CDR3 is given with its conserved first and last residue. The D gene is left open where the match is weak. Expanded clones get a size class; other rows say once, few or many, or leave the size out.

abundance: -
j_gene: TRBJ2-7
d_gene: -
v_gene: TRBV15
CDR3aa: CATSRDPDSYEQYF
CDR3nt: TGTGCCACCAGCAGAGATCCGGACTCCTACGAGCAGTACTTC

abundance: -
j_gene: TRBJ1-6
d_gene: -
v_gene: TRBV27
CDR3aa: CASSLSDPWLSPLHF
CDR3nt: TGTGCCAGCAGTTTATCGGACCCATGGCTTTCACCCCTCCACTTT

abundance: -
j_gene: TRBJ2-2
d_gene: TRBD2
v_gene: TRBV19
CDR3aa: CASSSGSGRAPNTGELFF
CDR3nt: TGTGCCAGTAGTAGTGGTAGCGGGAGGGCCCCGAACACCGGGGAGCTGTTTTTT

abundance: many
j_gene: TRBJ2-4
d_gene: TRBD1
v_gene: TRBV2
CDR3aa: CASSEIPGQGAKNIQYF
CDR3nt: TGTGCCAGCAGTGAGATACCGGGACAGGGAGCCAAAAACATTCAGTACTTC

abundance: few
j_gene: TRBJ1-1
d_gene: -
v_gene: TRBV5-1
CDR3aa: CASSLITAMNTEAFF
CDR3nt: TGCGCCAGCAGCTTGATAACAGCCATGAACACTGAAGCTTTCTTT

abundance: many
j_gene: TRBJ2-5
d_gene: -
v_gene: TRBV2
CDR3aa: CASRRDPENQETQYF
CDR3nt: TGTGCCAGCAGAAGGGACCCGGAGAACCAAGAGACCCAGTACTTC

abundance: -
j_gene: TRBJ1-1
d_gene: -
v_gene: TRBV11-2
CDR3aa: CASSRGVGEAFF
CDR3nt: TGTGCCAGCAGCAGAGGAGTGGGTGAAGCTTTCTTT

abundance: few
j_gene: TRBJ2-2
d_gene: -
v_gene: TRBV7-2
CDR3aa: CASSSSGGELFF
CDR3nt: TGTGCCAGCAGCTCGTCGGGCGGGGAGCTGTTTTTT

abundance: many
j_gene: TRBJ2-3
d_gene: -
v_gene: TRBV18
CDR3aa: CASSPQDTQYF
CDR3nt: TGTGCCAGCTCACCCCAGGATACGCAGTATTTT

abundance: -
j_gene: TRBJ2-7
d_gene: TRBD1
v_gene: TRBV5-8
CDR3aa: CASSLQQGKQYF
CDR3nt: TGTGCCAGCAGCTTACAACAGGGGAAGCAGTACTTC

abundance: many
j_gene: TRBJ2-7
d_gene: TRBD2
v_gene: TRBV5-1
CDR3aa: CASNDGTSGRLGEQYF
CDR3nt: TGCGCCAGCAATGATGGGACTAGCGGGAGACTCGGCGAGCAGTACTTC

abundance: -
j_gene: TRBJ1-5
d_gene: -
v_gene: TRBV19
CDR3aa: CASGLAQGHQPQHF
CDR3nt: TGTGCCAGTGGGCTTGCGCAGGGCCATCAGCCCCAGCATTTT

abundance: many
j_gene: TRBJ1-2
d_gene: -
v_gene: TRBV20-1
CDR3aa: CSAITQNRESYGYTF
CDR3nt: TGCAGTGCTATCACACAAAACAGGGAAAGCTATGGCTACACCTTC

abundance: once
j_gene: TRBJ1-2
d_gene: -
v_gene: TRBV6-1
CDR3aa: CASHTGGANYGYTF
CDR3nt: TGTGCCAGCCATACCGGCGGGGCTAACTATGGCTACACCTTC

abundance: -
j_gene: TRBJ1-1
d_gene: -
v_gene: TRBV6-9
CDR3aa: CASSYQGRAFF
CDR3nt: TGTGCCAGCAGTTATCAGGGTAGAGCTTTCTTT

abundance: -
j_gene: TRBJ2-7
d_gene: TRBD2
v_gene: TRBV9
CDR3aa: CASSVARGGGDEQYF
CDR3nt: TGTGCCAGCAGCGTAGCACGCGGCGGGGGGGACGAGCAGTACTTC

abundance: -
j_gene: TRBJ2-5
d_gene: TRBD2
v_gene: TRBV6-6
CDR3aa: CASSYSASGGGETQYF
CDR3nt: TGTGCCAGCAGTTACTCGGCTTCGGGGGGAGGGGAGACCCAGTACTTC

abundance: -
j_gene: TRBJ2-3
d_gene: TRBD2
v_gene: TRBV6-4
CDR3aa: CASSVRLAGGTDTQYF
CDR3nt: TGTGCCAGCAGTGTAAGGCTAGCGGGGGGCACAGATACGCAGTATTTT

abundance: -
j_gene: TRBJ2-3
d_gene: TRBD1
v_gene: TRBV12-3/TRBV12-4
CDR3aa: CASSPPGQGAFVTQYF
CDR3nt: TGTGCCAGCAGCCCTCCGGGACAGGGGGCTTTTGTTACGCAGTATTTT

abundance: -
j_gene: TRBJ2-1
d_gene: TRBD1
v_gene: TRBV6-1
CDR3aa: CASSQDRGYNEQFF
CDR3nt: TGTGCCAGCAGTCAGGACAGGGGCTACAATGAGCAGTTCTTC